This TCR beta chain was sequenced during a study of T cell responses to AZD1222 COVID-19 vaccine. The overall study: Second doses that came at about 4 or about 12 weeks were put together.

Whole-study findings and limits: Samples come after the peak T cell response, not at day 14. An increase in Spike-specific TCR breadth and depth was observed after two AZD1222 doses. Close to half of spike-specific TCRs reportedly recognize unmutated variant regions.

Comment on this clone: Antigen specificity is unknown.

The CDR3 spans 14 residues. The V gene lost 4 bases and the J gene lost 5 bases, with 15 bases spanning the gap. CDR1 and CDR2 from the germline V gene are SGHNT and YYREEE (reference sequence). Libraries were prepared by immunoSEQ multiplex PCR; TCRdb keeps only in-frame clonotypes and omits some of them. The sample lists roughly 130,000 clones; approximately 90% were seen once. This sample comprised peripheral blood, obtained on day 0 of AZD1222 vaccination. The genes are TRBV5-4 and TRBJ1-1; perhaps TRBD1 as D (6 bases). The clonotype was recovered from an adult in good health. This CDR3 is CASSGTRGGTEAFF. CDR3 nucleotides: TGTGCCAGCAGCGGAACCAGGGGAGGGACTGAAGCTTTCTTT.